The clone carrying this TCR beta chain was observed a handful of times. What it binds is unknown. Per-sample yields of isolated PBMCs were at least 6 million. Looked up from germline, CDR1 is MGHRA and CDR2 is YSYEKL. CDR3 size: 15 residues. Trimming removed 0 bases at V and 6 bases at J, with 12 bases between. The source of the sample is a study of blood T cells in healthy people across ages. Combining a sample-barcoded 5' primer with a J-beta primer mix, a second PCR ran for about 7 to 11 cycles. Unique molecular identifiers of 12 random nucleotides labeled each cDNA. Using its own MiXCR run on the 5' RACE reads, TCRdb lists one record per CDR3 protein. Of some 1.5 million distinct CDR3 sequences listed, approximately 43% are singletons. Points from the study as a whole: The study lacked donor CMV status, which possibly confounded expanded clonotype changes.

The chain is built from TRBV4-1 and TRBJ1-5, with D unclear. The sequence derives from a woman younger than 35 in good health. The sequenced material came from blood. The CDR3: CASSQDPTLVQPQHF. The CDR3 DNA reads as TGCGCCAGCAGCCAAGATCCTACCTTAGTTCAGCCCCAGCATTTT.